These T cell receptor beta chains were read from a single sample in a study of blood T cell repertoires in COVID-19. Some clones are missing from TCRdb's copy, which holds only in-frame ones; the method was immunoSEQ multiplex PCR. The table includes approximately 390,000 clones, approximately 85% detected once. Sequencing was performed on PBMCs or T cells enriched from blood (not recorded which). The source of these receptors is a woman in her forties with acute COVID-19. Each CDR3 is given with its conserved first and last residue. Some rows have no size entry. The others give once, few or many, or a class for an expanded clone.

size: once; J: TRBJ1-5; V: TRBV9; CDR3: CASSEKGNQPQHF
size: -; J: TRBJ2-7; V: TRBV3-1/TRBV3-2; CDR3: CASSQDSYEQYF
size: -; J: TRBJ2-1; V: TRBV24-1; CDR3: CATSVANTNEQFF
size: once; J: TRBJ1-4; V: TRBV30; CDR3: CAWSSGQLNEKLFF
size: -; J: TRBJ1-4; V: TRBV9; CDR3: CASSVESGHLNEKLFF
size: once; J: TRBJ1-1; V: TRBV5-1; CDR3: CASSLSSGMNTEAFF
size: -; J: TRBJ2-3; V: TRBV11-2; CDR3: CASSLVGGVIFNTQYF
size: -; J: TRBJ1-1; V: TRBV18; CDR3: CASSPEIAGQVNTEAFF
size: -; J: TRBJ1-1; V: TRBV27; CDR3: CASRQAGQGWAEAFF
size: -; J: TRBJ2-2; V: TRBV6-5; CDR3: CASRLGQMNTGELFF
size: -; J: TRBJ1-6; V: TRBV4-1; CDR3: CASSRQTGFNSPLHF
size: -; J: TRBJ1-1; V: TRBV7-8; CDR3: CASSLTGTDTEAFF
size: -; J: TRBJ1-3; V: TRBV30; CDR3: CAWSVDRFGNTIYF
size: -; J: TRBJ2-1; V: TRBV2; CDR3: CASSEQSGGAFEQFF
size: -; J: TRBJ1-2; V: TRBV10-2; CDR3: CASSTRPFPFNYGYTF
size: -; J: TRBJ1-1; V: TRBV5-1; CDR3: CASSSRQGNTEAFF
size: few; J: TRBJ1-2; V: TRBV29-1; CDR3: CSVVQFPGQGKNYGYTF
size: -; J: TRBJ2-1; V: TRBV5-4; CDR3: CASSYGSSGGAHEQFF
size: -; J: TRBJ1-6; V: TRBV18; CDR3: CASSLDRDSPLHF
size: -; J: TRBJ2-1; V: TRBV6-5; CDR3: CASSYSGGYEQFF
size: -; J: TRBJ2-2; V: TRBV10-3; CDR3: CAISDSSGNQNTGELFF
size: -; J: TRBJ1-1; V: TRBV30; CDR3: CASLSWTGNTEAFF
size: -; J: TRBJ2-7; V: TRBV30; CDR3: CAWKGQNGYEQYF
size: -; J: TRBJ2-7; V: TRBV9; CDR3: CASSAGTGLGYEQYF
size: -; J: TRBJ1-2; V: TRBV4-1; CDR3: CASSHGKGERNYGYTF
size: -; J: TRBJ1-2; V: TRBV29-1; CDR3: CSAFQGGYTF
size: few; J: TRBJ1-2; V: TRBV2; CDR3: CASSVTGGLGYTF